This T cell receptor (beta chain) was profiled in a study of metastatic and nonmetastatic thyroid tumors (dated by TCRdb to the early 2020s). Looking at the study overall: The researchers compared repertoires between peripheral blood samples and tumor or nodule tissue samples from patients with malignant or benign thyroid disease. Study-wide findings and limitations: In both blood and tumor samples, malignant tumors were reported to have significantly higher TCR beta diversity than benign nodules.

Many counts were recorded for this clone. Its recognized antigen is unknown. No qualities accompany the bases; no much larger clone lies one base away. Inclusive of the bounding cysteine and phenylalanine, the CDR3 is 14 residues long. The sequence is cut down to CDR3 DNA, 42 bases in frame from base 1. V is pared back by 6 bases and J by 0 bases, with 9 bases lying between the germline termini. The germline V gene (reference sequence) sets CDR1 to LNHDA and CDR2 to SQIVND. The library was made by PCR. TCRdb shows the sequencer as Illumina HiSeq 4000. High-throughput sequencing was used to profile the TCR beta-chain CDR3 region of every patient. For the original study's pipeline: A classifier to discriminate distant-metastatic papillary thyroid cancer patients was built from CDR3 differences across clinicopathological groups. To measure repertoire diversity the researchers used the Shannon index, while the Morisita-Horn index served to gauge how similar the tumor and blood repertoires were. The public reads were reprocessed in TCRdb via fastp at Q25 and MiXCR, keeping in-frame beta chains. TCRdb, not the authors, supplied the V and J calls. The sample table lists roughly 40,000 clones, roughly a sixth of them with a count of one. Clones ranked in the top ten supply roughly 9.6% of the sample.

No patient had received any treatment before thyroid surgery. Using T-cell receptor beta sequencing, the study looked back at clinical samples from patients collected from about 2011 to 2019. The clonotype originates from a female donor with papillary thyroid cancer or a benign thyroid nodule (not recorded which). Some clones in this sample may be carry-over from other donors' samples. Sequenced sample: tumor tissue. Rearrangement joined TRBV19 to TRBJ1-5; the D gene is perhaps TRBD1, on 5 matching bases. The nucleotide sequence reads TGTGCCAGTAGGAAAGGGGCTAGCAATCAGCCCCAGCATTTT. This yields the protein CASRKGASNQPQHF.